This TCR beta chain was observed in a study of Graves' ophthalmopathy and Graves' hyperthyroidism. Study outcomes and limitations: The blood repertoire also included most expanded thyroid clonotypes above 0.001 frequency.

About this clonotype itself: The target antigen is unknown.

The V end was cut by 5 bases, the J end by 5 bases, with 9 bases between. The CDR3 loop spans 12 amino acids. CDR1 is MNHEY, CDR2 SVGEGT, per germline. RNA served as the template for amplifying TCR beta CDR3 regions. The workflow started with a first-round RT-PCR run with HTBI primers and then moved on to a second-round multiplex PCR. TCRdb reanalysed the multiplex PCR reads using MiXCR and keeps one entry per CDR3 protein. The data hold about 220,000 distinct CDR3 sequences, with roughly a fifth observed a single time. The sequence came from a woman aged 45 to 65 with Graves' ophthalmopathy. Sequencing used peripheral blood. V and J are TRBV6-2 or TRBV6-3 and TRBJ1-2; D is ambiguous. In DNA form, the CDR3 reads TGTGCCAGCAGTGAGACTACTTATGGCTACACCTTC. Translating gives CASSETTYGYTF.